Shown below are 26 T cell receptor beta chains from a single sample sequenced in a study of lymphopenia after photon versus proton radiotherapy (dated by TCRdb to between 2018 and 2021). Library method: the immunoSEQ multiplex PCR assay. Not all clones reach the TCRdb copy of this immuneACCESS table, which keeps in-frame sequences only. Checked studies attribute under half of the gap to unresolved V genes and leave the rest unexplained. Recorded for this sample are about 53,000 clones; 65% to 85% of them occurred a single time. The ten largest account for just under 30% of the sample. The material was peripheral blood, obtained from a patient treated with photon-based radiotherapy. These receptors originate from a man aged 50-60 years with gastric cancer.

This clone appeared a few times. The chain joins TRBV9 to TRBJ2-3; 7 bases fit TRBD1. V shed 4 bases, J shed 1 base, and the junction held 12 bases outside the gene matches. The germline V gene has CDR1 SGDLS and CDR2 YYNGEE. The CDR3 runs 17 residues. The CDR3 DNA follows: TGTGCCAGCAGCCCCCGACGACAGGGTTGGGGCACAGATACGCAGTATTTT. Protein product: CASSPRRQGWGTDTQYF. Drawing the rest from reference TRBV9 and TRBJ2-3, the complete variable domain is DSGVTQTPKHLITATGQRVTLRCSPRSGDLSVYWYQQSLDQGLQFLIQYYNGEERAKGNILERFSAQQFPDLHSELNLSSLELGDSALYFCASSPRRQGWGTDTQYFGPGTRLTVL.

The chain employs TRBV12-2 and TRBJ2-1; the D call TRBD2 from the table was never checked on the DNA. TRBV12-2 is noted as a pseudogene. The CDR3 contains 16 residues. The CDR3 DNA reads as TGTGCAAGTCGCTTAGGGGGACTAGCGGGAGCCGTGGAGCAGTTCTTC. It translates to CASRLGGLAGAVEQFF.

The V call is TRBV5-1, the J call TRBJ2-5, with TRBD2 identical over 8 bases. The J segment lost 4 bases and the V segment lost 1 base, leaving 3 bases of the junction unmatched. From germline, CDR1 is SGHRS and CDR2 YFSETQ. This CDR3 region has 14 residues. The CDR3 loop reads CASSLFREGETQYF. The CDR3 region has the DNA TGCGCCAGCAGCTTGTTCCGGGAGGGAGAGACCCAGTACTTC.

This chain joins TRBV14 and TRBJ2-1; D may correspond to TRBD1 or TRBD2 (5 bases each). The CDR3 length is 13 residues. V gave up 2 bases and J gave up 9 bases, with 11 bases separating them. CDR1 SGHDN and CDR2 FVKESK come from the germline V gene. DNA for the CDR3: TGTGCCAGCAGCCAACCTTCGGGGCCTGAGCAGTTCTTC. Translation: CASSQPSGPEQFF.

The genes are TRBV7-6 and TRBJ2-1; 9 bases fit TRBD1. The germline V gene encodes CDR1 SGHVS and CDR2 FNYEAQ. V lost 5 bases and J lost 3; bases outside the gene matches: 11. The CDR3 sequence is 17 residues long. The CDR3 nucleotides are TGTGCCAGCAGCCCCCGGTTTAGGGACAGGGACTACAATGAGCAGTTCTTC. This sequence encodes CASSPRFRDRDYNEQFF.

The chain carries TRBV6-5 and TRBJ1-2; D call uncertain. CDR1 MNHEY and CDR2 SVGAGI come from the germline V gene. V gave up 2 bases and J gave up 2 bases, with 6 bases separating them. The CDR3 totals 13 residues. The CDR3 DNA follows: TGTGCCAGCAGTTACCTAATGAACTATGGCTACACCTTC. Translated, it gives CASSYLMNYGYTF.

The chain couples TRBV11-3 to TRBJ2-2; 11 bases are shared with TRBD2. The V segment lost 6 bases and the J segment 6 bases; nucleotides outside the gene matches: 9. CDR1 is SGHNT, CDR2 YENEEA, per germline. The CDR3 is made up of 16 amino acids. This CDR3 reads CASRHILAGGAGELFF. As DNA, the CDR3 is TGTGCCAGCAGACATATTTTAGCGGGAGGGGCCGGGGAGCTGTTTTTT.

This clone has more than one count but fewer than ten. This sequence joins TRBV19 and TRBJ2-1, with D uncertain. CDR1 and CDR2 (germline): LNHDA, SQIVND (reference sequence). This CDR3 is 15 amino acids long. V lost 6 bases to trimming and J lost 7 bases, with 19 bases between them. CDR3 region: CASRNRAILRNEQFF. In DNA, the CDR3 is TGTGCCAGTAGGAACCGGGCTATACTGAGGAATGAGCAGTTCTTC.

Only a few counts were recorded for this clone. This sequence joins TRBV5-1 and TRBJ2-2; 9 positions agree with TRBD1. The CDR3 totals 16 residues. Trimming at V came to 8 bases and at J to 6 bases, leaving 14 bases not matched to a gene. From germline, CDR1 is SGHRS and CDR2 YFSETQ. The CDR3: CASKFRGTGSPGELFF. CDR3 nucleotide sequence: TGCGCCAGTAAATTCCGGGGGACAGGGAGCCCCGGGGAGCTGTTTTTT.

This rearrangement joins TRBV18 to TRBJ1-1; D not resolved. The CDR3 has 14 amino acids. Germline V gene lookup returns CDR1 KGHSH and CDR2 LQKENI. V lost 3 bases, J lost 1 base, and 9 bases lay in between. CDR3 sequence: CASSPVSPNTEAFF. The CDR3 DNA reads as TGTGCCAGCTCACCGGTCAGTCCGAACACTGAAGCTTTCTTT.

This chain uses TRBV4-3 with TRBJ1-4, with D unresolved. Germline-derived CDR1 and CDR2 are LGHNA and YSLEER. The V end was cut by 3 bases, the J end by 2 bases, with 10 bases between. This CDR3 is built from 15 residues. CDR3 amino acids: CASSQAVATNEKLFF. The CDR3 DNA follows: TGCGCCAGCAGCCAGGCCGTTGCGACTAATGAAAAACTGTTTTTT.

This chain links TRBV18 with TRBJ2-1, with 8 bases fitting TRBD2. The J segment lost 9 bases and the V segment lost 5 bases, leaving 12 bases of the junction unmatched. The CDR3 runs 15 residues. Germline loops: CDR1 KGHSH, CDR2 LQKENI. This CDR3 reads CASSSPGLGHGEQFF. In DNA, the CDR3 is TGTGCCAGCTCATCCCCGGGACTAGGGCATGGTGAGCAGTTCTTC.

The chain employs TRBV6-6 and TRBJ2-5; D possibly corresponds to TRBD2 (5 bases). Trimming stripped 6 bases from V and 1 base from J, with 12 bases between. This CDR3 comprises 14 residues. Germline V gene data show CDR1 as MNHNY and CDR2 as SVGAGI (reference sequence). The CDR3 DNA sequence: TGTGCCAGCAGACGGGGAACGACCCAAGAGACCCAGTACTTC. It yields the protein CASRRGTTQETQYF.

The genes are TRBV2 and TRBJ1-4, with TRBD1 as a possible D gene (6 bases). Per the germline V gene, CDR1 is SNHLY and CDR2 is FYNNEI. The V and J ends lost 2 bases and 8 bases respectively, with 12 bases between them. The CDR3 is made up of 14 amino acids. The CDR3 sequence: CASSERGAREKLFF. The CDR3 DNA is TGTGCCAGCAGTGAAAGGGGGGCTAGGGAAAAACTGTTTTTT.

This chain links TRBV7-9 with TRBJ2-5, with 16 positions matching TRBD2. Unmatched junction bases numbered 7, after V lost 7 bases and J lost 5 bases. From germline, CDR1 is SEHNR and CDR2 FQNEAQ (reference sequence). The CDR3 covers 16 residues. CDR3 sequence: CASTPPGLAGGETQYF. CDR3 nucleotides: TGTGCCAGCACTCCCCCGGGACTAGCGGGGGGGGAGACCCAGTACTTC.

V and J are TRBV5-8 and TRBJ2-3; D remains ambiguous. CDR1 is SGHTS and CDR2 is YDEGEE in the germline V gene. Trimming left V 8 bases short and J 0 bases short, with 19 bases between. This CDR3 region has 16 residues. The CDR3 region has the DNA TGTGCCAGGATCCTCTGGACCTCCCCTAGCACAGATACGCAGTATTTT. It encodes CARILWTSPSTDTQYF.

V gene TRBV25-1 combines with J gene TRBJ2-5, with 8 bases that match TRBD2. CDR3 length: 17 residues. Germline CDR1 and CDR2: MGHDK and SYGVNS. Losses at the gene ends were 2 bases for V and 5 bases for J; bases not matched to a gene: 13. The CDR3 here is CASSEPIGGRFGETQYF. DNA for the CDR3: TGTGCCAGCAGTGAACCTATTGGCGGGAGGTTTGGGGAGACCCAGTACTTC.

The gene calls are TRBV11-3 and TRBJ2-2; D is undetermined. Germline V lookup: CDR1 SGHNT, CDR2 YENEEA. There are 14 residues in the CDR3. Trimming took off 4 bases at V and 4 bases at J, with 10 bases between the two ends. The CDR3 nucleotides are TGTGCCAGCAGCTCCCCGCCTAGCACCGGGGAGCTGTTTTTT. Translation: CASSSPPSTGELFF. The complete variable domain, with remaining parts taken from reference TRBV11-3 and TRBJ2-2, reads EAGVVQSPRYKIIEKKQPVAFWCNPISGHNTLYWYLQNLGQGPELLIRYENEEAVDDSQLPKDRFSAERLKGVDSTLKIQPAELGDSAVYLCASSSPPSTGELFFGEGSRLTVL.

The chain links TRBV6-6 to TRBJ1-5; TRBD1 might be the D (6 bases). CDR3 length: 15 residues. Trimming pared 4 bases from V and 5 bases from J, leaving 15 bases between. CDR1 and CDR2 from the germline V gene are MNHNY and SVGAGI (reference sequence). In nucleotides, the CDR3 is TGTGCCAGCAGTTTGAACAGGGCTAGGGATCAGCCCCAGCATTTT. This sequence encodes CASSLNRARDQPQHF.

V gene TRBV14 combines with J gene TRBJ1-5, with unresolved D. Trimming shortened V by 2 bases and J by 4 bases, and 6 bases separated the two germline ends. This CDR3 region has 13 residues. Germline V gene data show CDR1 as SGHDN and CDR2 as FVKESK. The CDR3 nucleotides read TGTGCCAGCAGCCAAAATTATAATCAGCCCCAGCATTTT. It codes for CASSQNYNQPQHF.

V gene TRBV30 combines with J gene TRBJ2-1; 8 bases are shared with TRBD1. Germline assignment: CDR1 GTSNPN and CDR2 SVGIG (reference sequence). V dropped 3 bases and J dropped 2; count of bases not matched to a gene: 6. The CDR3 loop spans 15 amino acids. The DNA of the CDR3 is TGTGCCTGGAGGCCCCCAGGGGGCACCTACAATGAGCAGTTCTTC. Protein sequence: CAWRPPGGTYNEQFF.

To note about this clone: Within the sample, other DNA sequences also encode this same CDR3. The chain employs TRBV27 and TRBJ2-7, with 12 bases identical to TRBD1. Germline CDR1 MNHEY, CDR2 SMNVEV (reference sequence). V shed 5 bases, J shed 2 bases, and the junction held 4 bases outside the gene matches. The CDR3 runs to 15 residues. For the CDR3, the DNA is TGTGCCAGCAGTCCTGGGACAGGGGGCCCCTACGAGCAGTACTTC. Its protein is CASSPGTGGPYEQYF.

The chain is built from TRBV19 and TRBJ2-3; D remains ambiguous. V was trimmed by 5 bases and J by 4 bases, leaving 13 bases between them. Germline V gene sequence: CDR1 LNHDA, CDR2 SQIVND (reference sequence). This CDR3 has 14 residues. CDR3 amino acids: CASSRALTSDTQYF. The CDR3 DNA sequence: TGTGCCAGTAGTCGAGCCCTGACCTCAGATACGCAGTATTTT.

The CDR3 DNA is TGTGCCAGCAGGGCTCGGGGGTCTGGGGCCAACGTCCTGACTTTC. As protein: CASRARGSGANVLTF. The V and J genes are TRBV28 and TRBJ2-6; possibly TRBD2 for D (6 bases). The CDR3 length is 15 residues. Deletions cut 6 bases from V and 1 base from J, with 10 bases between. Germline-derived CDR1 and CDR2 are MDHEN and SYDVKM.

J is TRBJ1-4 and V is TRBV28; D call uncertain. The CDR3 runs to 15 residues. Trimming stripped 5 bases from V and 0 bases from J, with 10 bases between. CDR1 and CDR2 (germline): MDHEN, SYDVKM. CDR3 in amino acids: CASSNTDATNEKLFF. CDR3 bases: TGTGCCAGCAGTAACACGGACGCAACTAATGAAAAACTGTTTTTT.

There are a few counts of this clone. V gene TRBV20-1 combines with J gene TRBJ2-3, with D uncertain. Germline V gene sequence: CDR1 DFQATT, CDR2 SNEGSKA (reference sequence). V shed 3 bases and J shed 4 bases, with 5 bases lying between them. CDR3 length: 11 residues. The CDR3 sequence is CSARLADTQYF. CDR3 nucleotide sequence: TGCAGTGCTAGGCTGGCAGATACGCAGTATTTT.